This TCR beta chain emerged from a study of blood T cell repertoires in COVID-19. Study-wide background: The samples span acute and convalescent COVID-19 from the United States, Italy and Spain. Sources were T cells, B-cell-depleted T cells, or PBMCs; the material itself was cDNA or gDNA.

As handled by the study authors: Researchers report that nucleated cell counts were estimated from reference gene primer amplification. Profiling relied on immunoSEQ multiplex PCR, and the TCRdb table lists in-frame clones only, not all of them. That table gives V, J and clone size, and the DNA gave D and trimming. The table has under 300,000 clones, around 80% seen once. Between the trimmed V and J ends, which lost 0 bases and 4 bases, there was a span of 20 bases. The CDR3 covers 18 residues. Germline CDR1 reads SGHKS; CDR2 reads YYEKEE (reference sequence). The sample consisted of peripheral blood. J is TRBJ1-5 and V is TRBV5-5; a possible D gene is TRBD1 (5 bases). The sequence came from a woman aged 18 to 35 with acute or convalescent COVID-19. The CDR3 protein is CASSLGPGLGPGNQPQHF. CDR3 DNA: TGTGCCAGCAGCTTGGGCCCGGGACTGGGGCCTGGAAATCAGCCCCAGCATTTT.